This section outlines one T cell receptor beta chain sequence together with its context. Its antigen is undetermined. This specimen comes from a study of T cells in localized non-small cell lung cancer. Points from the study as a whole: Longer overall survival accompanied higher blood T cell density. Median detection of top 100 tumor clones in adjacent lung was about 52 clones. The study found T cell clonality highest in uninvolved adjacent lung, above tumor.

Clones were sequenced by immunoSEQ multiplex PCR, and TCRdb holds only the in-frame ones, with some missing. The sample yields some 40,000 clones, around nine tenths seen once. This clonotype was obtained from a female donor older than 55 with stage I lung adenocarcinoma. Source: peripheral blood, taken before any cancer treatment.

This CDR3 reads CASRRRPDSNQPQHF. CDR3 in DNA: TGTGCCAGTAGGAGGAGGCCTGATAGCAATCAGCCCCAGCATTTT. The chain joins TRBV19 to TRBJ1-5; D gene ambiguous. Germline V gene sequence: CDR1 LNHDA, CDR2 SQIVND (reference sequence). There are 15 residues in the CDR3. Trimming left V 6 bases short and J 0 bases short, with 12 bases between.